This T cell receptor (beta chain) originates from a study of blood T cell repertoires in COVID-19. Across the whole study: The United States, Italy and Spain provided the acute and convalescent COVID-19 samples. PBMCs, B-cell-depleted T cells, or T cells provided the cDNA or gDNA that made up the material.

Germline CDR1 and CDR2: SGHNT and YYREEE (reference sequence). Losses at the gene ends were 0 bases for V and 7 bases for J; bases not matched to a gene: 10. The CDR3 runs to 17 residues. Authors' methods: Amplified reference gene primers provided the basis for estimating nucleated cell counts. Produced via immunoSEQ multiplex PCR; TCRdb's table is partial and in-frame only. Clone size and V and J calls were adopted from that table, with D and trimming inferred from the DNA. The sample has approximately 250,000 clones, approximately 90% seen once; the top ten hold about 4%. This sequence joins TRBV5-4 and TRBJ2-2, with TRBD2 identical over 9 bases. The sequence was collected from a woman aged 30 to 39 with acute COVID-19. The sequencing sample was made of PBMCs or T cells enriched from blood (not recorded which). CDR3 nucleotides: TGTGCCAGCAGCTTGGCCAGGGCTAGCGGGATGGTCGGGGAGCTGTTTTTT. This gives the protein CASSLARASGMVGELFF.